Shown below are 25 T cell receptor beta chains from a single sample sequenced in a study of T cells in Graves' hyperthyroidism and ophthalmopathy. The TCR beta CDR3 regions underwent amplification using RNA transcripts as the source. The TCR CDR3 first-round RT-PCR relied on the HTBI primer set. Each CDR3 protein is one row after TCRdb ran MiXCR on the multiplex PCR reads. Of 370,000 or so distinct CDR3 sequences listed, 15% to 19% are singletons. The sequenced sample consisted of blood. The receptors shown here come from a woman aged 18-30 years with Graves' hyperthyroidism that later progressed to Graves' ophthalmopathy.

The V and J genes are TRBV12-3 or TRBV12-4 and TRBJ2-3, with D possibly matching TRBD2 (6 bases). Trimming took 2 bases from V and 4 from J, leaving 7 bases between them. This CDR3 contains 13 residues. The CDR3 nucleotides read TGTGCCAGCAGTTTAACTAGCCCAGATACGCAGTATTTT. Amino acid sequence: CASSLTSPDTQYF.

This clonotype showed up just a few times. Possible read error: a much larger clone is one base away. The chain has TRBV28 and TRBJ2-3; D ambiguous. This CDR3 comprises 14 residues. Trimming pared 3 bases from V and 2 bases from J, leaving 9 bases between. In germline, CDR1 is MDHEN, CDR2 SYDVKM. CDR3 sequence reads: CASSLNEATDTQYF. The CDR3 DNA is TGTGCCAGCAGTTTGAACGAAGCCACAGATACGCAGTATTTT.

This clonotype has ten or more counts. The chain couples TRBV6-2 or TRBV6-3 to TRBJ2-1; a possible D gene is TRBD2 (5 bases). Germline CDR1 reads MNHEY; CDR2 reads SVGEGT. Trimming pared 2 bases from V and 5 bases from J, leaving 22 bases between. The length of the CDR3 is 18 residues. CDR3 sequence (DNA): TGTGCCAGCAGTTACGACGGGCCAGCGGAGTTGGGCCACAATGAGCAGTTCTTC. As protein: CASSYDGPAELGHNEQFF.

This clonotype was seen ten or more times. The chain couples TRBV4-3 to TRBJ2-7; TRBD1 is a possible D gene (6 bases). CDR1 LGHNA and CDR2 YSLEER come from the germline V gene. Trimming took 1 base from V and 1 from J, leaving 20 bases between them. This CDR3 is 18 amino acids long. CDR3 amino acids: CASSQGRGEYRDSYEQYF. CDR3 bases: TGCGCCAGCAGCCAAGGACGGGGAGAATACAGGGATTCCTACGAGCAGTACTTC.

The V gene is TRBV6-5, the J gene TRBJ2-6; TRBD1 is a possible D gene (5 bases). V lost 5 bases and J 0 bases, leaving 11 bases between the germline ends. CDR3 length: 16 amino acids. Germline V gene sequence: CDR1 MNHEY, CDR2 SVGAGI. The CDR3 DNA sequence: TGTGCCAGCAGTGCGGCAGGGAACTCTGGGGCCAACGTCCTGACTTTC. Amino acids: CASSAAGNSGANVLTF.

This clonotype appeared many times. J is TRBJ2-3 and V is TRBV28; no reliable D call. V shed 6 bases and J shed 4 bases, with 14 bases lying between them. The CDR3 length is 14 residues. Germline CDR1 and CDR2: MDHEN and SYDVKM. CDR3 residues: CASRSTGLADTQYF. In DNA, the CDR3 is TGTGCCAGCAGGTCCACCGGGTTGGCAGATACGCAGTATTTT.

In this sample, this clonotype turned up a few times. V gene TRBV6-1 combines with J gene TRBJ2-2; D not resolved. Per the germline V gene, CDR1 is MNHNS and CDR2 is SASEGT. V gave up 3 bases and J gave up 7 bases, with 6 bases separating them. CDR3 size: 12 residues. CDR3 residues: CASSDRSGELFF. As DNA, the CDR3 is TGTGCCAGCAGTGATCGGAGCGGGGAGCTGTTTTTT.

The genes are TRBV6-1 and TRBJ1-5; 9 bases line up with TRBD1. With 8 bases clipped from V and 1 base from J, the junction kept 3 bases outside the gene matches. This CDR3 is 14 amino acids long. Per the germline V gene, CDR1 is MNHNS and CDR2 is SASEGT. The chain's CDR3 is CASGTGKSNQPQHF. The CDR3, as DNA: TGTGCCAGCGGGACAGGGAAGAGCAATCAGCCCCAGCATTTT.

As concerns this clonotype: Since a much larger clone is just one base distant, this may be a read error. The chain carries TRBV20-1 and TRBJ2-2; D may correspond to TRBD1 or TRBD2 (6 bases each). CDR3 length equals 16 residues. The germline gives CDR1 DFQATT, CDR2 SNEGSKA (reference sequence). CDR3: CSARSVVRGDTGELYF. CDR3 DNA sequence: TGCAGTGCTAGATCTGTGGTGAGGGGGGACACCGGGGAGCTGTATTTT.

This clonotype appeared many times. The DNA for the CDR3 is TGTGCCAGTCGGGCGGCAGACTATGGCTACACCTTC. As protein: CASRAADYGYTF. This chain joins TRBV2 and TRBJ1-2; D unclear. Between the trimmed V and J ends, which lost 9 bases and 3 bases, there was a span of 11 bases. CDR1 and CDR2 from the germline V gene are SNHLY and FYNNEI. The length of the CDR3 is 12 residues.

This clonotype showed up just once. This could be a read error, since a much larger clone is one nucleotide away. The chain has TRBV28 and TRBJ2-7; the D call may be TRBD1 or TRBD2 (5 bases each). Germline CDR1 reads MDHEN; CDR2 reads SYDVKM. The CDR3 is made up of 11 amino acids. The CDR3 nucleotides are TGTGCCAGCAGGACGAGGGACGAGCAGAACTTC. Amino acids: CASRTRDEQNF.

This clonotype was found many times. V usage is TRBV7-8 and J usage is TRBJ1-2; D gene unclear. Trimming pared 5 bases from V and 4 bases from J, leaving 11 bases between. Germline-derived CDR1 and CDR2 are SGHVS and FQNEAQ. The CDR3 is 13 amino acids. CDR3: CASSPDGIYGYTF. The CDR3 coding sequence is TGTGCCAGCAGCCCTGACGGAATCTATGGCTACACCTTC.

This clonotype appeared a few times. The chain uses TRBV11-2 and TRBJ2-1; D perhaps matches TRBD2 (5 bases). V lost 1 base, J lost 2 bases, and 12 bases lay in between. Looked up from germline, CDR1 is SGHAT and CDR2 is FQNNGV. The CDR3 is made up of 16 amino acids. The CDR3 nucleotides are TGTGCCAGCAGCTTAGCGGACGGACTTGCCTACAATGAGCAGTTCTTC. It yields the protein CASSLADGLAYNEQFF.

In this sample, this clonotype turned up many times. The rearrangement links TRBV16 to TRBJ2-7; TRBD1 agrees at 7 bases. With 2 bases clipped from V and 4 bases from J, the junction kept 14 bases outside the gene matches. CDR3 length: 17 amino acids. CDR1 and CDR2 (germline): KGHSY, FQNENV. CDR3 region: CASSQPTGTLHNYEQYF. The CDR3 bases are TGTGCCAGCAGCCAACCGACAGGGACACTTCACAATTACGAGCAGTACTTC. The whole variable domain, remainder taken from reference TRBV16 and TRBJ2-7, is GEEVAQTPKHLVRGEGQKAKLYCAPIKGHSYVFWYQQVLKNEFKFLISFQNENVFDETGMPKERFSAKCLPNSPCSLEIQATKLEDSAVYFCASSQPTGTLHNYEQYFGPGTRLTVT.

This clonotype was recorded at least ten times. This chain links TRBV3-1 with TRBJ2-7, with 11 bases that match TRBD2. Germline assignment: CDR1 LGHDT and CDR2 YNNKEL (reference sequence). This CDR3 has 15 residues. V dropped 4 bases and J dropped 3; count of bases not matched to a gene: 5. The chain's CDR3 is CASSLGTSGYYEQYF. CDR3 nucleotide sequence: TGTGCCAGCAGCCTCGGGACTAGCGGCTACTACGAGCAGTACTTC.

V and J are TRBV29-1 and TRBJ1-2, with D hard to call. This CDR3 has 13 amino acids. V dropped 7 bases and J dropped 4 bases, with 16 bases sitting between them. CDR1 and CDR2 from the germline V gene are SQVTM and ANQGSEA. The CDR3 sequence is CSALEDWGYGYTF. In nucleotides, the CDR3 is TGCAGCGCCCTCGAGGACTGGGGCTATGGCTACACCTTC.

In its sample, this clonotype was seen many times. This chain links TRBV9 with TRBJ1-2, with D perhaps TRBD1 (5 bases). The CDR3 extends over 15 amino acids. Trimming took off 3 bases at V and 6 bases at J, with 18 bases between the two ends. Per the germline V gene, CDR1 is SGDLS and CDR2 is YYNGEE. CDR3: CASSATPGMDHGYTF. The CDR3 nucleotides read TGTGCCAGCAGCGCTACTCCAGGGATGGACCATGGCTACACCTTC.

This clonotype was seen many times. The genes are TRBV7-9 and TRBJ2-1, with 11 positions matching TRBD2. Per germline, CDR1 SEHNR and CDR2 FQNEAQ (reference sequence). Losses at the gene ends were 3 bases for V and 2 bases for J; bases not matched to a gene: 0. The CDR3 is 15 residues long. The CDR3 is CASSFSGRAYNEQFF. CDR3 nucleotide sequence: TGTGCCAGCAGCTTTAGCGGGAGGGCCTACAATGAGCAGTTCTTC.

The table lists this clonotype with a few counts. This CDR3 reads CASSPHLSSYNEQFF. The CDR3 DNA sequence: TGTGCCAGCAGCCCCCATCTGAGCTCCTACAATGAGCAGTTCTTC. The chain has TRBV12-3 or TRBV12-4 and TRBJ2-1; D remains unclear. Trimming removed 6 bases from V and 0 bases from J, with 12 bases in between. CDR3 length: 15 amino acids.

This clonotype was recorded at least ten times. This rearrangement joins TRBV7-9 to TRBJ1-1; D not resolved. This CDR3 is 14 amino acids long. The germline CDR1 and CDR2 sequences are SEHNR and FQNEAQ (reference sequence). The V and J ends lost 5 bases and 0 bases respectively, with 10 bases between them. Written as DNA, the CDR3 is TGTGCCAGCAGCACCGTCCCAATGAACACTGAAGCTTTCTTT. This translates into CASSTVPMNTEAFF.

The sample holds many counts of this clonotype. CDR3 amino acids: CASSEENAVSSYNEQFF. CDR3 in DNA: TGTGCCAGCAGTGAAGAGAACGCTGTCAGCTCCTACAATGAGCAGTTCTTC. The rearrangement uses TRBV6-1 and TRBJ2-1; D ambiguous. Looked up from germline, CDR1 is MNHNS and CDR2 is SASEGT. With 1 base removed from V and 0 bases from J, the gap between germline ends came to 13 bases. The CDR3 has 17 amino acids.

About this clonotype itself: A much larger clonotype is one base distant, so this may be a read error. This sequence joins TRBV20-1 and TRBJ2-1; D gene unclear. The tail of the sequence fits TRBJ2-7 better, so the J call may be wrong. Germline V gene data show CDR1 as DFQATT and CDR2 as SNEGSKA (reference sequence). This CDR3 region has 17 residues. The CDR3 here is CSARDPYEGNPYNEQYF. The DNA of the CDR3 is TGCAGTGCTAGAGATCCCTATGAAGGCAACCCCTACAATGAGCAGTACTTC.

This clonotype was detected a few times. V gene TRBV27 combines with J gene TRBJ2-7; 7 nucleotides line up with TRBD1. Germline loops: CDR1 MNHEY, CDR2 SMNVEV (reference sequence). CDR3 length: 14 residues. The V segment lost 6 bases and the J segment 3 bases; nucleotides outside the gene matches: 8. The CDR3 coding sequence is TGTGCCAGCAGCCCCACAGGGGTGGGCTACGAGCAGTACTTC. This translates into CASSPTGVGYEQYF.

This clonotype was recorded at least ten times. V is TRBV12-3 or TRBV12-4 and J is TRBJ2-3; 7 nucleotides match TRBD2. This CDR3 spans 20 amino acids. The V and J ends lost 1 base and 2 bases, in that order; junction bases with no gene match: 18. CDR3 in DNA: TGTGCCAGCAGTTTAGAAGTGGTCGACGGGAGGTGGGACTACACAGATACGCAGTATTTT. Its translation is CASSLEVVDGRWDYTDTQYF.

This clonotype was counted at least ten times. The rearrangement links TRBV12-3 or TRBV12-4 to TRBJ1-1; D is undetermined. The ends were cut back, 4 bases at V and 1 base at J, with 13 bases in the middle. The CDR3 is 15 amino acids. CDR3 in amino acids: CASSSQWGGNTEAFF. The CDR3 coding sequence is TGTGCCAGCAGTTCACAATGGGGAGGGAACACTGAAGCTTTCTTT.